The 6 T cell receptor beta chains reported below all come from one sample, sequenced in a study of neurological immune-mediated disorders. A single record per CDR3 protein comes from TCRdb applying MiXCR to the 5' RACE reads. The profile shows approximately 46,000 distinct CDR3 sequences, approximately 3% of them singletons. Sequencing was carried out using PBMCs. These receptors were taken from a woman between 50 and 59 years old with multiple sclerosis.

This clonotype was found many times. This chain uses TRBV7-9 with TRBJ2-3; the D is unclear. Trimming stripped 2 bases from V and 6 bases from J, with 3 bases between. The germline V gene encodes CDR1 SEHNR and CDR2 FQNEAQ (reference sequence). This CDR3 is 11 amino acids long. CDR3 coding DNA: TGTGCCAGCAGCTTACTCGATACGCAGTATTTT. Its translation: CASSLLDTQYF.

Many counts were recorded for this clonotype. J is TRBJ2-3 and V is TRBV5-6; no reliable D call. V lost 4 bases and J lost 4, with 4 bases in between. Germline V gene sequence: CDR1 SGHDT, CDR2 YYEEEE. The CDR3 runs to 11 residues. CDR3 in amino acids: CASSLSDTQYF. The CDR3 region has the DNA TGTGCCAGCAGCCTGTCAGATACGCAGTATTTT.

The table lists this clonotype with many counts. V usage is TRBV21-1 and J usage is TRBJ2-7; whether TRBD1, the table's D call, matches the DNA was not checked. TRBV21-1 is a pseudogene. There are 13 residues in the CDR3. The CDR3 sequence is CASRTLRGNEQYV. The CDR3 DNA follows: TGTGCCAGCCGAACTCTCAGGGGCAACGAGCAGTACGTC.

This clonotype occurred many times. CDR3 DNA sequence: TGCAGCGCCGAGTACCCGGGACTTCAAGATACGCAGTATTTT. This gives the protein CSAEYPGLQDTQYF. This chain links TRBV29-1 with TRBJ2-3, with TRBD2 as a possible D gene (6 bases). Trimming took 7 bases from V and 5 from J, leaving 19 bases between them. Per the germline V gene, CDR1 is SQVTM and CDR2 is ANQGSEA. The CDR3 runs to 14 residues.

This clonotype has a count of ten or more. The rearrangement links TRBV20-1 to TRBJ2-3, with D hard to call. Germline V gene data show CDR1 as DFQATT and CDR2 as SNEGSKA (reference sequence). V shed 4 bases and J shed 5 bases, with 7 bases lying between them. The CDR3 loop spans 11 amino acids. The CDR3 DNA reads TGCAGTGCTATGATACGAGATACGCAGTATTTT. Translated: CSAMIRDTQYF.

In DNA form, the CDR3 reads TGTGCCAGCAGCCCGTCGGGGGCGGGAGCTTTCTTT. Its protein product is CASSPSGAGAFF. V gene TRBV12-3 or TRBV12-4 combines with J gene TRBJ1-1; possible D gene TRBD1, 6 bases. This CDR3 spans 12 amino acids. The V end lost 6 bases, the J end lost 10 bases, and 15 bases lay between the germline ends.